This TCR beta chain is from a study of PD-L1 blockade in urothelial cancer. Study details: Males with bladder-origin urothelial cancer constituted most of the 29 patients. Blood underwent analysis 3 weeks (second dose) and 6 weeks after treatment began.

The assay was immunoSEQ multiplex PCR, and TCRdb's table has in-frame clones only and misses some. The sample has around 45,000 clones; 82% are singletons. Germline values: CDR1 SGHTA, CDR2 FQGNSA. Trimming stripped 5 bases from V and 2 bases from J, with 20 bases between. There are 17 residues in the CDR3. Time point described: pretreatment peripheral blood. Each patient contributed between 1 and 8 total time points of blood mononuclear cells, pretreatment and during treatment. The source of this sequence is a man aged 50 to 59 with urothelial cancer. The rearrangement joins TRBV7-2 to TRBJ2-3; weak D call: TRBD1 (5 bases). Sequenced material: PBMCs, taken around atezolizumab (anti-PD-L1) treatment. The CDR3 reads CASSPLPTVTITDTQYF. The CDR3 bases are TGTGCCAGCAGCCCATTACCGACAGTGACCATCACAGATACGCAGTATTTT.